This entry lists 7 T cell receptor beta chains sequenced from one sample in a study of tumor-infiltrating lymphocytes in primary liver carcinoma. It was from about 19-30 mg of unsorted bulk tissue that RNA and DNA were co-extracted. Starting from roughly 0.5 ug of total RNA, TCR beta cDNA was produced with a primer in the constant region. Construction of TCR beta libraries relied on three successive nested multiplex PCR rounds employing slightly modified ARM-PCR. The two initial PCR rounds, around 10 cycles each, used TRBV1-TRBV30 forward and C-beta reverse primers. TCRdb processed the multiplex PCR reads anew with MiXCR; each CDR3 protein has one entry. This sample has roughly 120,000 distinct CDR3 sequences, with approximately 64% found just once. Input material: liver tumor tissue from sampling region 3. Subset specified: tumor region T3, left-lateral pole. The receptors here all came from a woman aged 55-70 years with primary liver carcinoma and hepatitis B virus infection.

Comments on this clonotype: A read error may be the cause here, since a much bigger clone is one base away. The CDR3 is CSVVTGTRNTEELFF. The CDR3 DNA sequence: TGCAGCGTCGTAACCGGGACTAGAAACACCGAGGAGCTGTTTTTT. The rearrangement links TRBV29-1 to TRBJ2-2; 8 bases are a match to TRBD2. CDR3 size: 15 residues. Germline V gene data show CDR1 as SQVTM and CDR2 as ANQGSEA.

Concerning this clonotype: One junction end does not reproduce the germline sequence, and a read error may be involved. This chain uses TRBV11-3 with TRBJ2-1; a weak D match, TRBD1 (7 bases). This CDR3 has 15 residues. CDR1 SGHNT and CDR2 YENEEA come from the germline V gene. Here the CDR3 DNA reads TGCGCCAGCAGCTCCCGCAGGGGGGTTTACGATGAGCAGTTCTTC. It translates to CASSSRRGVYDEQFF.

Comments on this clonotype: Given a much more abundant clone one base away, this may be a read error. The conserved phenylalanine or tryptophan normally closing the CDR3 is absent here, so this likely arose from a read error. The chain employs TRBV29-1 and TRBJ1-2; D uncertain. The V end was cut by 7 bases, the J end by 2 bases, with 14 bases between. CDR1 SQVTM and CDR2 ANQGSEA come from the germline V gene. The CDR3 totals 13 residues. The CDR3 spells CSADPTANYGYTS. CDR3 DNA: TGCAGCGCGGACCCAACAGCCAACTATGGCTACACCTCC.

This chain uses TRBV6-6 with TRBJ1-3; 9 nucleotides align to TRBD1. The CDR3 totals 16 residues. In germline, CDR1 is MNHNY, CDR2 SVGAGI (reference sequence). With V trimmed by 10 bases and J by 0 bases, 10 bases remained unmatched. The CDR3 nucleotides are TGTGCCAATAGTTACTCGACAGGGGGCTCTGGAAACACCATATATTTT. It is translated as CANSYSTGGSGNTIYF.

This clonotype has a handful of counts. This likely comes from a read error, as the CDR3 has no conserved phenylalanine or tryptophan at its end. This chain uses TRBV29-1 with TRBJ1-3, with 9 bases that match TRBD1. CDR1 is SQVTM, CDR2 ANQGSEA, per germline. Trimming removed 4 bases from V and 2 bases from J; junction bases left unmatched: 12. CDR3 size: 17 residues. In nucleotides, the CDR3 is TGCAGCGTTGCGGGTCGGACAGGGGATATTGCTGGAAACACCATATATCTT. Protein sequence: CSVAGRTGDIAGNTIYL.

This clonotype rates as medium-sized. The chain uses TRBV7-9 and TRBJ2-7; D remains unclear. From germline, CDR1 is SEHNR and CDR2 FQNEAQ (reference sequence). This CDR3 has 11 amino acids. V was pared by 5 bases and J by 6 bases, with 8 bases between. The CDR3 here is CASSPLSEQYF. CDR3 in DNA: TGTGCCAGCAGCCCCCTCTCCGAGCAGTACTTC.

Comments on this clonotype: This clone may be a read error of a much larger clone one base away. The V call is TRBV5-6, the J call TRBJ2-1, with 10 positions matching TRBD2. CDR1 is SGHDT and CDR2 is YYEEEE in the germline V gene. The CDR3 consists of 18 residues. Unmatched junction bases numbered 9, after V lost 0 bases and J lost 3 bases. The CDR3: CASSLAVLAGSLYNEQFF. In nucleotides, the CDR3 is TGTGCCAGCAGCTTGGCCGTACTAGCGGGAAGTCTCTACAATGAGCAGTTCTTC.